The table lists the clone carrying this T cell receptor beta chain with a few counts. TCRdb re-derived calls from the 5' RACE reads in MiXCR, one entry per CDR3 protein. The sample yields 310,000 or so distinct CDR3 sequences, about 8.3% seen once. The data stem from a study of identical twins. V lost 7 bases to trimming and J lost 0 bases; unmatched junction nucleotides: 8. From germline, CDR1 is SGHTA and CDR2 FQGNSA. This CDR3 has 16 amino acids. The data also belong to a second study, concerning yellow fever vaccine responses in identical twins.

This receptor was taken from a woman between 18 and 30 years old in good health. Sequenced input: memory (CD45RO+) T cells sorted from blood. The chain recombines TRBV7-2 with TRBJ2-1, with 8 positions matching TRBD2. The CDR3 DNA reads TGTGCCAGCACCCGCCCCGGGAGGGTCTCCTACAATGAGCAGTTCTTC. Amino acids: CASTRPGRVSYNEQFF. Filled out from reference TRBV7-2 and TRBJ2-1, the complete variable domain reads GAGVSQSPSNKVTEKGKDVELRCDPISGHTALYWYRQSLGQGLEFLIYFQGNSAPDKSGLPSDRFSAERTGGSVSTLTIQRTQQEDSAVYLCASTRPGRVSYNEQFFGPGTRLTVL.